Listed below are T cell receptor beta chains from one sample, sequenced in a study of vaccination effects on CD4 cells after COVID-19. Only in-frame clones appear in the TCRdb table, and some are missing; sequencing was by immunoSEQ multiplex PCR. The sample has about 31,000 clones, roughly two thirds seen once. For these TCRs, the target antigens are not known. Specimen: CD4+ T cells from PBMCs cultured with HCoV-229E spike peptides, collected before COVID-19 vaccination. The receptor source for this set is a human donor who received a COVID-19 vaccine. Both conserved end residues are part of each CDR3. The D gene is left open where the match is weak. Where a row states a size, it is once, few, many or the class of an expanded clone; other rows omit it.

V gene,D gene,clone size,J gene,CDR3 protein,CDR3 DNA
TRBV7-9,NA,few,TRBJ2-7,CASSLNGSPYEQYF,TGTGCCAGCAGCTTAAATGGTAGCCCCTACGAGCAGTACTTC
TRBV5-4,TRBD1,once,TRBJ1-1,CASSLAQGALNTEAFF,TGTGCCAGCAGCTTGGCGCAGGGGGCCTTGAACACTGAAGCTTTCTTT
TRBV1,NA,NA,TRBJ2-1,CTSSQRASGRDNEQFF,TGCACCAGCAGCCAGAGGGCTAGCGGGAGGGACAATGAGCAGTTCTTC
TRBV9,TRBD1,NA,TRBJ1-2,CASSDRTGYGYTF,TGTGCCAGCAGCGACAGGACAGGGTATGGCTACACCTTC
TRBV27,TRBD2,few,TRBJ2-1,CASSTPLAGSSYNEQFF,TGTGCCAGCAGTACGCCCTTAGCGGGAAGTTCCTACAATGAGCAGTTCTTC
TRBV6-7,TRBD2,NA,TRBJ2-2,CASSSSGGLNTGELFF,TGTGCCAGCTCATCTAGCGGGGGCCTTAACACCGGGGAGCTGTTTTTT
TRBV10-3,NA,NA,TRBJ1-2,CAISESSVNYGYTF,TGTGCCATCAGTGAGTCGAGCGTCAACTATGGCTACACCTTC
TRBV18,TRBD2,NA,TRBJ2-7,CASSPAGTSGKVEQYF,TGTGCCAGCTCACCAGCCGGGACTAGCGGGAAGGTCGAGCAGTACTTC
TRBV24-1,TRBD2,NA,TRBJ2-3,CATSDSLAGDTQYF,TGTGCCACCAGTGATTCCCTAGCGGGGGATACGCAGTATTTT
TRBV27,NA,NA,TRBJ2-5,CASSLVRGETQYF,TGTGCCAGCAGTTTAGTTCGGGGAGAGACCCAGTACTTC